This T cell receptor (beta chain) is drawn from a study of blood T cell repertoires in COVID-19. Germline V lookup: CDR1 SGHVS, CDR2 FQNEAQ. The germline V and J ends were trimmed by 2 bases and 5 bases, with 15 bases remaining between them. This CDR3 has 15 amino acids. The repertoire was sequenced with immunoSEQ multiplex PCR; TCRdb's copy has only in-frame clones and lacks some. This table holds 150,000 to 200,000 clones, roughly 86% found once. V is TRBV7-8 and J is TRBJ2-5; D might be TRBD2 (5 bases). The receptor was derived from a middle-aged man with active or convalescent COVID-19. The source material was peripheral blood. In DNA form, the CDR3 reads TGTGCCAGCAGCTTACCCCCAGGTCCGGGGGAGACCCAGTACTTC. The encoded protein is CASSLPPGPGETQYF.